This TCR beta chain is drawn from a study of blood T cell repertoires in COVID-19. The germline V gene encodes CDR1 MNHEY and CDR2 SVGAGI. V shed 6 bases and J 8 bases; nucleotides not matched to a gene: 10. This CDR3 has 14 residues. Per the authors' pipeline: Quantification of nucleated cells was approximated via reference gene primer amplification. The method was immunoSEQ multiplex PCR; TCRdb's version includes in-frame clones alone and lacks a portion of them. V and J calls and clone size come straight from that table; D and trimming were deduced from the DNA. The sample yields 250,000 to 300,000 clones, about four fifths seen once. Either two negative PCRs, clearance, or symptom resolution qualified Cohort 3 donors as recovered.

Sequenced sample: PBMCs or T cells enriched from blood (not recorded which). The clonotype was recovered from a man aged 45-60 years who had recovered from COVID-19. The chain recombines TRBV6-5 with TRBJ2-1; TRBD2 matches at 7 bases. CDR3 sequence (DNA): TGTGCCAGCAGAGACGGGGGGATGATCTATGAGCAGTTCTTC. Its protein product is CASRDGGMIYEQFF.